Below, 21 T cell receptor beta chains from the same sample are listed, as sequenced in a study of tissue T cells after allogeneic stem cell transplantation. The repertoire was sequenced with immunoSEQ multiplex PCR; TCRdb's copy has only in-frame clones and lacks some. Seen here are over 40,000 clones, 73% observed once, and the top ten hold 0.55%. The specimen was sorted cells pooled from one or two spleens. The source of these receptors is a pool of C57BL/6 mice in good health.

With regard to this clone: Gene names are the mouse ones. The read is 1 residue too short to cover the CDR3 end, so that end is filled in from the germline J gene. The same CDR3 is also encoded by other DNA sequences in this sample. The genes are TRBV5 and TRBJ1-4; maybe TRBD1 (6 bases). Deletions cut 4 bases from V and 0 bases from J, with 9 bases between. The length of the CDR3 is 15 residues. Germline V lookup: CDR1 LGHNA, CDR2 YNLKQL (reference sequence). The sequenced CDR3 bases are TGTGCCAGCAGCCCAGGGACAATTTCCAACGAAAGATTATTT. This codes for CASSPGTISNERLF. The entire CDR3 is CASSPGTISNERLFF.

On this clone itself: These gene names are mouse names. The DNA ends 1 residue before the CDR3 does, and the rest of the CDR3 is filled in from the germline J gene. The chain combines TRBV20 with TRBJ2-5; D gene uncertain. CDR3 length: 12 residues. V lost 0 bases to trimming and J lost 2 bases, with 3 bases between them. Germline-derived CDR1 and CDR2 are GFQATS and STVNSAI. The part of the CDR3 DNA that was read is TGTGGTGCTAGGGAAAGCCAAGACACCCAGTAC. Translation gives CGARESQDTQY. The entire CDR3 reads CGARESQDTQYF.

This clone was observed a handful of times. Mouse germline and gene names are used. The CDR3 is cut off 1 residue early in the read; its end comes from the germline J gene. The V gene is TRBV2, the J gene TRBJ2-7; 10 bases map to TRBD2. Germline CDR1 and CDR2: LGHNA and YSYQKL. This CDR3 has 15 residues. The J segment lost 7 bases and the V segment lost 0 bases, leaving 6 bases of the junction unmatched. Partial CDR3 DNA: TGTGCCAGCAGCCAAGAGCCTGGGGGGGCGCGAGAACAGTAC. This sequence encodes CASSQEPGGAREQY. The complete CDR3 protein is CASSQEPGGAREQYF.

About this clone: Gene names are mouse gene names. The observed sequence ends 1 residue before the CDR3 terminus, with the missing tail filled in from the germline J gene. The chain has TRBV2 and TRBJ1-4; 9 bases are a match to TRBD1. Germline V gene sequence: CDR1 LGHNA, CDR2 YSYQKL. This CDR3 is 14 amino acids long. V trimming: 4 bases; J trimming: 4 bases; junction bases outside the gene matches: 1. Here the CDR3 reads CASSPGQGNERLFF. CDR3 DNA, as far as it was read: TGTGCCAGCAGCCCGGGACAGGGCAACGAAAGATTATTT.

Details on this clone: Any gene name here is a mouse gene name. The read finishes 1 residue shy of the CDR3 end, and the germline J gene is used to complete it. Other DNA variants within this sample encode the same CDR3. V and J are TRBV31 and TRBJ2-4; D is uncertain. Trimming removed 0 bases from V and 0 bases from J, with 7 bases in between. The CDR3 sequence is 14 residues long. Germline loops: CDR1 GKSSPN, CDR2 SITVG. The sequenced CDR3 bases are TGTGCCTGGAGTCTAGAGGGTAGTCAAAACACCTTGTAC. This encodes CAWSLEGSQNTLY. The whole CDR3 protein reads CAWSLEGSQNTLYF.

In regard to this clone: The gene symbols are mouse symbols. Read sequence stops 1 residue before the CDR3 end, and the germline J gene provides the missing end. The chain carries TRBV20 and TRBJ1-1; 8 bases align to TRBD1. The V segment lost 0 bases and the J segment 8 bases; nucleotides outside the gene matches: 2. The CDR3 is 12 amino acids. Germline V lookup: CDR1 GFQATS, CDR2 STVNSAI. CDR3 amino acids: CGARDRGQEVFF. The part of the CDR3 DNA that was read is TGTGGTGCTAGGGACAGGGGGCAGGAAGTCTTC.

Comment on this clone: The listed genes are named as in mouse. The read falls 1 residue short of the CDR3 end, and the missing part is taken from the germline J gene. The V call is TRBV16, the J call TRBJ2-7; D not resolved. Trimming shortened V by 0 bases and J by 6 bases, and 3 bases separated the two germline ends. The CDR3 spans 11 residues. In germline, CDR1 is SGHSA, CDR2 FRNQAP. The sequenced CDR3 bases are TGTGCAAGCAGCTTAGATGCTGAACAGTAC. It encodes CASSLDAEQY. The whole CDR3 is CASSLDAEQYF. Drawing the rest from reference TRBV16 and TRBJ2-7, the complete variable domain is NAGVIQTPRHKVTGKGQEATLWCEPISGHSAVFWYRQTIVQGLEFLTYFRNQAPIDDSGMPKERFSAQMPNQSHSTLKIQSTQPQDSAVYLCASSLDAEQYFGPGTRLTVL.

As regards this clone: The gene symbols are mouse symbols. The read finishes 1 residue shy of the CDR3 end, and the germline J gene is used to complete it. Other DNA sequences within the sample encode an identical CDR3. The rearrangement links TRBV5 to TRBJ2-7; 10 bases are shared with TRBD2. The ends lost 1 base at V and 7 bases at J; junction bases unmatched: 4. The CDR3 runs 14 residues. Per germline, CDR1 LGHNA and CDR2 YNLKQL (reference sequence). CDR3 DNA (partial): TGTGCCAGCAGCCAAGGGCTGGGGGGGCGGGAACAGTAC. It specifies CASSQGLGGREQY. The entire CDR3 is CASSQGLGGREQYF.

With respect to this clone: Germline and genes: mouse. Read data end 1 residue before the CDR3 end; the end is taken from the germline J gene. This chain joins TRBV2 and TRBJ2-2; 7 nucleotides agree with TRBD1. Per germline, CDR1 LGHNA and CDR2 YSYQKL. The trim removed 0 bases at V and 4 bases at J, leaving 2 bases unmatched. This CDR3 spans 15 amino acids. CDR3 DNA (partial): TGTGCCAGCAGCCAAGATACAGGGGTCACCGGGCAGCTCTAC. It specifies CASSQDTGVTGQLY. The whole CDR3 protein is CASSQDTGVTGQLYF.

This clone was recorded a few times. Gene names follow the mouse nomenclature. Read data end 1 residue before the CDR3 end; the end is taken from the germline J gene. The genes are TRBV3 and TRBJ1-3; D is unclear. Germline V gene data show CDR1 as SNHLY and CDR2 as FYNGKV (reference sequence). With 5 bases removed from V and 1 base from J, the gap between germline ends came to 9 bases. The CDR3 runs to 14 residues. The CDR3 protein is CASSPTLSGNTLYF. The DNA read from the CDR3 is TGTGCCAGCAGCCCTACCTTATCTGGAAATACGCTCTAT. The whole variable domain, remainder taken from reference TRBV3 and TRBJ1-3, is GPKVLQIPSHQIIDMGQMVTLNCDPVSNHLYFYWYKQILGQQMEFLVNFYNGKVMEKSKLFKDQFSVERPDGSYFTLKIQPTALEDSAVYFCASSPTLSGNTLYFGEGSRLIVV.

Only one count was recorded for this clone. The listed genes are named as in mouse. Read sequence stops 1 residue before the CDR3 end, and the germline J gene provides the missing end. In the same sample, other DNA sequences code for this CDR3. This rearrangement joins TRBV12-2 to TRBJ2-3; D tentatively fits TRBD1 or TRBD2 (5 bases each). Germline CDR1 SGHLS, CDR2 HYDKME. V dropped 0 bases and J dropped 0 bases, with 9 bases sitting between them. The CDR3 spans 15 residues. CDR3 DNA, as far as it was read: TGTGCCAGCTCTCTCGGGGGAGGAAGTGCAGAAACGCTGTAT. Encoded protein: CASSLGGGSAETLY. The complete CDR3 sequence is CASSLGGGSAETLYF.

This clone was seen a few times. Gene names denote mouse genes. The CDR3 extends 1 residue past the end of the read, so its final part is completed from the germline J gene. This sequence joins TRBV16 and TRBJ2-1; 11 bases align to TRBD2. In germline, CDR1 is SGHSA, CDR2 FRNQAP. There are 18 residues in the CDR3. The V segment lost 1 base and the J segment 4 bases; nucleotides outside the gene matches: 9. The CDR3 sequence is CASSLAARTGGRYAEQFF. CDR3 DNA, as far as it was read: TGTGCAAGCAGCTTAGCCGCTCGGACTGGGGGGAGGTATGCTGAGCAGTTC.

On this clone itself: Mouse germline and gene names are used. The read gets to within 1 residue of the CDR3 end, and the germline J gene fills in the rest. This chain uses TRBV3 with TRBJ2-4; no clear D gene. The V gene lost 3 bases and the J gene lost 3 bases, with 7 bases spanning the gap. Germline V gene lookup returns CDR1 SNHLY and CDR2 FYNGKV (reference sequence). The CDR3 is 13 residues long. CDR3 sequence: CASSLREQNTLYF. CDR3 bases read: TGTGCCAGCAGCTTGAGAGAGCAAAACACCTTGTAC.

Note on this clone: Mouse germline and gene names are used. Sequencing ends 1 residue short of the CDR3 end; the germline J gene provides the rest. This rearrangement joins TRBV5 to TRBJ2-7; D gene ambiguous. Trimming shortened V by 0 bases and J by 3 bases, and 6 bases separated the two germline ends. The germline gives CDR1 LGHNA, CDR2 YNLKQL (reference sequence). The CDR3 spans 13 residues. The chain's CDR3 is CASSQDNSYEQYF. The covered CDR3 bases are TGTGCCAGCAGCCAAGATAACAGCTATGAACAGTAC.

A word on this clone: Here the gene names and germline are mouse. The CDR3 end is not reached by the read, which stops 1 residue before it; the germline J gene fills it in. The chain is built from TRBV29 and TRBJ2-5; a weak D match, TRBD1 (6 bases). Per the germline V gene, CDR1 is MSHET and CDR2 is SYDVDS. Trimming pared 6 bases from V and 0 bases from J, leaving 10 bases between. This CDR3 is 14 amino acids long. The CDR3 DNA, read in part, is TGTGCTAGCAGCCCGGGACAAAACCAAGACACCCAGTAC. Translating it yields CASSPGQNQDTQY. The whole CDR3 protein reads CASSPGQNQDTQYF.

As regards this clone: Each gene name is a mouse one. The DNA read from the CDR3 is TGCACCTGCAGTGCATCCAGGGTTTCCAACGAAAGATTATTT. Its translation is CTCSASRVSNERLF. The CDR3 in full is CTCSASRVSNERLFF. The V and J genes are TRBV1 and TRBJ1-4; TRBD1 is a possible D gene (5 bases). The CDR3 end falls 1 residue outside the read, so it is completed with the germline J gene. Germline CDR1 reads NSQYPW; CDR2 reads LRSPGD (reference sequence). The CDR3 runs to 15 residues. Trimming took off 2 bases at V and 0 bases at J, with 7 bases between the two ends. Full variable domain (missing parts from reference TRBV1 and TRBJ1-4): VTLLEQNPRWRLVPRGQAVNLRCILKNSQYPWMSWYQQDLQKQLQWLFTLRSPGDKEVKSLPGADYLATRVTDTELRLQVANMSQGRTLYCTCSASRVSNERLFFGHGTKLSVL.

On this clone itself: Germline and genes: mouse. With the read ending 1 residue before the CDR3 end, the germline J gene is used to fill in that end. The V gene is TRBV15, the J gene TRBJ1-1; 8 nucleotides agree with TRBD1. V dropped 6 bases and J dropped 1; count of bases not matched to a gene: 4. The germline gives CDR1 SGHND, CDR2 FRSKSL. CDR3 length equals 14 residues. CDR3 bases read: TGTGCCAGCAGAACCGGGACAGGGAACACAGAAGTCTTC. Amino acids: CASRTGTGNTEVF. The CDR3 as a whole reads CASRTGTGNTEVFF.

About this clone: Gene names and germline match the mouse. The CDR3 end is not reached by the read, which stops 1 residue before it; the germline J gene fills it in. This chain connects TRBV29 to TRBJ2-5, with TRBD1 matching 7 bases. The germline CDR1 and CDR2 sequences are MSHET and SYDVDS. The CDR3 consists of 12 residues. J gave up 5 bases and V 4 bases, and 0 bases lay outside the gene matches. CDR3 DNA (partial): TGTGCTAGCAGTTACAGGGGAGACACCCAGTAC. This codes for CASSYRGDTQY. The CDR3 in its entirety is CASSYRGDTQYF. Full variable domain (remainder filled in from reference TRBV29 and TRBJ2-5): DMKVTQMPRYLIKRMGENVLLECGQDMSHETMYWYRQDPGLGLQLIYISYDVDSNSEGDIPKGYRVSRKKREHFSLILDSAKTNQTSVYFCASSYRGDTQYFGPGTRLLVL.

This clone was counted a few times. Mouse gene names apply. Read data end 1 residue before the CDR3 end; the end is taken from the germline J gene. The gene calls are TRBV19 and TRBJ1-5; D gene unclear. Germline V lookup: CDR1 FNHDT, CDR2 SITEND (reference sequence). CDR3 length: 13 amino acids. V was pared by 6 bases and J by 1 base, with 8 bases between. The DNA read from the CDR3 is TGTGCCAGCAAGACATCCAACAACCAGGCTCCGCTT. Translated: CASKTSNNQAPL. The entire CDR3 sequence reads CASKTSNNQAPLF.

Worth noting for this clone: Gene names denote mouse genes. The CDR3 extends 1 residue past the end of the read, so its final part is completed from the germline J gene. The chain couples TRBV14 to TRBJ2-2; 13 positions match TRBD2. Looked up from germline, CDR1 is SGHDT and CDR2 is FRDEAV. The CDR3 contains 15 residues. V lost 5 bases and J lost 3; bases outside the gene matches: 1. Partial CDR3 DNA: TGTGCCAGCAGAGGACTGGGGGGGCACACCGGGCAGCTCTAC. This sequence encodes CASRGLGGHTGQLY. The full CDR3 protein is CASRGLGGHTGQLYF.

A remark on this clone: Gene labels here are mouse ones. The chain's CDR3 is CASGNYAEQFF. The sequenced part of the CDR3 DNA is TGTGCCAGCGGGAACTATGCTGAGCAGTTC. The V and J genes are TRBV13-2 and TRBJ2-1; D gene unclear. Read data end 1 residue before the CDR3 end; the end is taken from the germline J gene. Looked up from germline, CDR1 is NNHNN and CDR2 is SYGAGS (reference sequence). V was trimmed by 5 bases and J by 1 base, leaving 1 base between them. The CDR3 runs to 11 residues.